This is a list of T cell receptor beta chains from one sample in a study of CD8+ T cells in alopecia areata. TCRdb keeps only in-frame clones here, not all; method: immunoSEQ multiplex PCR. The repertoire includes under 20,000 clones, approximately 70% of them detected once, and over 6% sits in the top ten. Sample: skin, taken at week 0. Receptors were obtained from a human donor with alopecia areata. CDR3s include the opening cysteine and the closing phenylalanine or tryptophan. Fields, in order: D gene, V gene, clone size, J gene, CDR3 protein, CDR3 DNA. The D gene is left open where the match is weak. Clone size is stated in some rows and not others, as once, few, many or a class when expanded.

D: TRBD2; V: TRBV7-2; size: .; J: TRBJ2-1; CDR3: CASSLGGGSYNEQFF; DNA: TGTGCCAGCAGCTTAGGCGGGGGCTCCTACAATGAGCAGTTCTTC
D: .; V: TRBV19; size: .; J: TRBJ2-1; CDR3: CASSIRSVDYEQFF; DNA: TGTGCCAGTAGTATCCGCTCCGTGGACTATGAGCAGTTCTTC
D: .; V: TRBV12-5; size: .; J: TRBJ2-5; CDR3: CASGSRPLLETQYF; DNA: TGTGCTAGTGGCTCCCGTCCTCTCCTAGAGACCCAGTACTTC
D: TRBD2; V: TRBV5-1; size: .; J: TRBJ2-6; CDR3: CASSLAAGAGANVLTF; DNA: TGCGCCAGCAGCTTGGCCGCGGGGGCTGGGGCCAACGTCCTGACTTTC
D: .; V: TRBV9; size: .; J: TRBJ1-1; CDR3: CASSVAGNTEAFF; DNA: TGTGCCAGCAGCGTAGCTGGGAACACTGAAGCTTTCTTT
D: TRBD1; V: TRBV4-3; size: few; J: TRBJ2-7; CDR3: CASSQRFGTGGGQYF; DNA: TGCGCCAGCAGCCAACGGTTCGGGACAGGGGGAGGGCAGTACTTC
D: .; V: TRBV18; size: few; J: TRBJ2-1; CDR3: CASSPPSLRNEQFF; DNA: TGTGCCAGCTCACCACCGAGCCTGCGCAATGAGCAGTTCTTC
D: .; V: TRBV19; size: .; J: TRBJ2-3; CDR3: CASNDRITTDTQYF; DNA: TGTGCCAGCAATGACAGGATCACCACAGATACGCAGTATTTT
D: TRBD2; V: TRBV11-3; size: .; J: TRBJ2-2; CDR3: CASSLSGFNTGELFF; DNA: TGTGCCAGCAGCCTTAGCGGGTTTAACACCGGGGAGCTGTTTTTT
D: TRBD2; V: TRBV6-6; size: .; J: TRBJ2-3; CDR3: CASRNSGGLGTDTQYF; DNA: TGTGCCAGCAGAAACAGCGGGGGTTTGGGCACAGATACGCAGTATTTT
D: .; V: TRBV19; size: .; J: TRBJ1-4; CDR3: CASSINRAEKLFF; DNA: TGTGCCAGTAGTATCAACAGGGCTGAAAAACTGTTTTTT
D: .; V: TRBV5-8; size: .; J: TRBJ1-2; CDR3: CASSPRTGGYYGYTF; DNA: TGTGCCAGCAGCCCTCGGACGGGGGGGTACTATGGCTACACCTTC
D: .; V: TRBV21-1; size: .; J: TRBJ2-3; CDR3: CASSKSTSGGARDTQYF; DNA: TGTGCCAGCAGCAAGTCGACTAGCGGGGGGGCAAGAGATACGCAGTATTTT
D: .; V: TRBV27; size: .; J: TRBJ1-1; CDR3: CASRPGGGTEAFF; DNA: TGCGCCAGCAGACCCGGGGGGGGCACTGAAGCTTTCTTT
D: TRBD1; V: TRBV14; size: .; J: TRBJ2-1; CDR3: CASSPLGQALGEQFF; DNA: TGTGCCAGCAGCCCCCTAGGACAGGCTCTGGGTGAGCAGTTCTTC